This TCR beta chain was identified in a study of shared clonotypes between healthy human individuals. Overall study findings and caveats: Sample collection involved blood only; tissue repertoires are likely different. Relative to their counterparts shared across all four donors, non-shared clonotypes exhibited diminished generation probabilities.

As to this clone: What it binds is unknown.

The repertoire was sequenced with immunoSEQ multiplex PCR; TCRdb's copy has only in-frame clones and lacks some. This sample has hundreds of thousands of clones, with around 67% found just once. V was cut by 3 bases and J by 5 bases, with 11 bases left in between. The CDR3 runs to 14 residues. Germline V gives CDR1 MNHNS, CDR2 SASEGT. V gene TRBV6-1 combines with J gene TRBJ2-1, with D tentatively TRBD1 (6 bases). The TCR comes from a woman in her 30s in good health. Sequencing was carried out using memory CD4+ T cells sorted from blood. Subset indicated: CD45RA-negative fraction. This CDR3 reads CASSDLQGNNEQFF. The CDR3 DNA reads TGTGCCAGCAGTGACCTACAGGGTAACAATGAGCAGTTCTTC.